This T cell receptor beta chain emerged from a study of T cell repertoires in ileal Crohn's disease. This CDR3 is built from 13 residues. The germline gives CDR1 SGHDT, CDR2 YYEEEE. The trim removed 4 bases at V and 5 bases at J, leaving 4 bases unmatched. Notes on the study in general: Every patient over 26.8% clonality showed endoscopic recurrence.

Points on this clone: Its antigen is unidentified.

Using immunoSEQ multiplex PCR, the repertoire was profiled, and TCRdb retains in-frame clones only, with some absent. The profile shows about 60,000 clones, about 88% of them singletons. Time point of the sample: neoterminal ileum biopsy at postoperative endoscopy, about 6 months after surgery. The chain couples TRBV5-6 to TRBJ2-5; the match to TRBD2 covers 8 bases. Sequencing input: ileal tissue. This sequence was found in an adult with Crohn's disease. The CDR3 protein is CASSPGTRETQYF. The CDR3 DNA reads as TGTGCCAGCAGCCCAGGGACTAGGGAGACCCAGTACTTC.